This TCR beta chain was sequenced during a study of CD8+ T cells in alopecia areata. Study conclusions and caveats: Affected lesional scalp, above all in alopecia totalis/universalis, was more clonal than normal scalp. The treated group had a single nonresponder, limiting CD8+ expansion-response conclusions. Scalp samples also yield sequences from resident alphabeta T cells of normal skin.

Treatment defined: oral pan-JAK inhibitor, 5-10 mg twice daily. Sorting from PBMCs produced CD4+ and CD8+ T cells. The length of the CDR3 is 15 residues. Between the trimmed V and J ends, which lost 5 bases and 5 bases, there was a span of 16 bases. Germline V gene data show CDR1 as SEHNR and CDR2 as FQNEAQ (reference sequence). It was cDNA, reverse transcribed from extracted RNA, that served as the sequencing template. The protocol was immunoSEQ multiplex PCR, while the TCRdb copy is restricted to in-frame clones and leaves out a portion. The data contain a few hundred thousand clones, roughly 63% of them seen just once; the ten biggest clones take up roughly 0.93%. This clone was observed a few times. Its specificity is not known.

This sequence joins TRBV7-9 and TRBJ2-1; perhaps D is TRBD1 or TRBD2 (5 bases each). The sequenced sample was CD4+ T cells sorted from blood, obtained at roughly week 52, from a patient treated with tofacitinib. The receptor comes from a human donor with alopecia areata. CDR3: CASSPPGRGDNEQFF. As DNA, the CDR3 is TGTGCCAGCAGCCCCCCAGGGAGAGGTGACAATGAGCAGTTCTTC.